This passage covers 26 T cell receptor beta chains from one sample sequenced in a study of blood T cell repertoires in COVID-19. Profiling relied on immunoSEQ multiplex PCR, and the TCRdb table lists in-frame clones only, not all of them. The data hold some 150,000 clones, with around 84% observed a single time. The source material was peripheral blood. All receptors derive from a human donor in a cohort sampled during active COVID-19.

CDR3: CAGEDREENIQYF. The CDR3 bases are TGTGCCGGCGAGGACAGGGAAGAAAACATTCAGTACTTC. The V and J genes are TRBV5-4 and TRBJ2-4; 8 nucleotides match TRBD1. Germline assignment: CDR1 SGHNT and CDR2 YYREEE (reference sequence). With 10 bases clipped from V and 5 bases from J, the junction kept 8 bases outside the gene matches. This CDR3 is 13 amino acids long.

CDR3 coding DNA: TGTGCCAGCAGCTTGGTGGGGAGATTGAACACTGAAGCTTTCTTT. Translating it yields CASSLVGRLNTEAFF. This chain uses TRBV5-5 with TRBJ1-1; no firm D call. Trimming cost V 0 bases and J 0 bases, with 9 bases left between them. There are 15 residues in the CDR3. Germline CDR1 is SGHKS and CDR2 is YYEKEE (reference sequence).

This clone turned up a few times. V is TRBV11-3 and J is TRBJ2-1; a weak D match, TRBD2 (7 bases). The CDR3 length is 16 residues. Germline loops: CDR1 SGHNT, CDR2 YENEEA. V gave up 4 bases and J gave up 7 bases, with 20 bases separating them. In DNA, the CDR3 is TGTGCCAGCAGCTCCCAAGGGGGGGGGCGGTTGAATGAGCAGTTCTTC. As protein: CASSSQGGGRLNEQFF.

The chain has TRBV29-1 and TRBJ2-2, with D perhaps TRBD1 (8 bases). V shed 5 bases and J shed 1 base, with 23 bases lying between them. This CDR3 contains 18 residues. Per the germline V gene, CDR1 is SQVTM and CDR2 is ANQGSEA. The CDR3 loop reads CSVPQGAGERGNTGELFF. In DNA, the CDR3 is TGCAGCGTTCCCCAGGGGGCTGGAGAGCGGGGGAACACCGGGGAGCTGTTTTTT.

The CDR3: CASSESRGPGNTIYF. CDR3 nucleotide sequence: TGTGCCAGCAGTGAATCAAGGGGGCCTGGAAACACCATATATTTT. This chain links TRBV6-1 with TRBJ1-3; 7 nucleotides match TRBD1. CDR3 length equals 15 residues. From germline, CDR1 is MNHNS and CDR2 SASEGT. Unmatched junction bases numbered 3, after V lost 2 bases and J lost 2 bases.

The chain links TRBV4-2 to TRBJ2-5; D not certain. In germline, CDR1 is LGHNA, CDR2 YNFKEQ. Trimming removed 1 base from V and 2 bases from J, with 11 bases in between. This CDR3 comprises 15 residues. CDR3 DNA sequence: TGTGCCAGCAGCCAAGGTACGGCGGCTCAAGAGACCCAGTACTTC. This translates into CASSQGTAAQETQYF.

This clone was seen just once. V gene TRBV6-6 combines with J gene TRBJ1-6; D gene unclear. The V and J ends lost 6 bases and 0 bases respectively, with 12 bases between them. The germline CDR1 and CDR2 sequences are MNHNY and SVGAGI (reference sequence). CDR3 length equals 16 residues. This chain's CDR3 is CASRSGSSSYNSPLHF. CDR3 sequence (DNA): TGTGCCAGCAGGTCGGGGTCCAGCTCCTATAATTCACCCCTCCACTTT.

V is TRBV7-9 and J is TRBJ1-2; a weak D match, TRBD1 (5 bases). Trimming pared 4 bases from V and 6 bases from J, leaving 15 bases between. Germline values: CDR1 SEHNR, CDR2 FQNEAQ (reference sequence). This CDR3 contains 14 residues. The CDR3 here is CASSSNRIRDGYTF. CDR3 DNA sequence: TGTGCCAGCAGCTCGAACAGGATCCGGGATGGCTACACCTTC.

V usage is TRBV7-2 and J usage is TRBJ1-2, with 8 nucleotides matching TRBD1. The CDR3 loop spans 15 amino acids. V lost 5 bases and J lost 2; bases outside the gene matches: 7. Germline loops: CDR1 SGHTA, CDR2 FQGNSA. This CDR3 reads CASSLDRGENYGYTF. In nucleotides, the CDR3 is TGTGCCAGCAGCCTTGACAGGGGTGAAAACTATGGCTACACCTTC.

The DNA of the CDR3 is TGTGCCAGTAGTATAGATCGGCAGGGGGTGGTCACTGAAGCTTTCTTT. This translates into CASSIDRQGVVTEAFF. The V and J genes are TRBV19 and TRBJ1-1, with TRBD1 identical over 7 bases. V dropped 0 bases and J dropped 4; count of bases not matched to a gene: 8. The CDR3 is 16 residues long. CDR1 is LNHDA and CDR2 is SQIVND in the germline V gene (reference sequence).

The rearrangement links TRBV6-5 to TRBJ2-1; D possibly corresponds to TRBD2 (7 bases). V lost 11 bases and J 1 base, leaving 15 bases between the germline ends. In germline, CDR1 is MNHEY, CDR2 SVGAGI. The CDR3 totals 14 residues. The CDR3 reads CAAGAGASYNEQFF. The CDR3, as DNA: TGTGCCGCCGGGGCGGGGGCGTCCTACAATGAGCAGTTCTTC.

This clone was found many times. This rearrangement joins TRBV4-3 to TRBJ2-7; tentative D call: TRBD1 (6 bases). This CDR3 is built from 15 residues. Germline CDR1 is LGHNA and CDR2 is YSLEER. V lost 0 bases and J lost 3, with 12 bases in between. The CDR3 sequence is CASSQERRGVYEQYF. As DNA, the CDR3 is TGCGCCAGCAGCCAAGAGCGCAGGGGAGTCTACGAGCAGTACTTC.

This chain connects TRBV2 to TRBJ1-2, with 11 bases aligning to TRBD1. After removal of 4 bases from V and 7 bases from J, the junction contained 5 bases not matched to a gene. The CDR3 runs to 14 residues. Germline CDR1 is SNHLY and CDR2 is FYNNEI. The CDR3 sequence is CASSADRGPGGYTF. In DNA form, the CDR3 reads TGTGCCAGCAGTGCGGACAGGGGGCCAGGTGGCTACACCTTC.

This clone was picked up one time. J is TRBJ2-3 and V is TRBV3-1 (or the pseudogene TRBV3-2), with 15 nucleotides matching TRBD2. The V and J ends lost 4 bases and 2 bases, in that order; junction bases with no gene match: 4. The CDR3 spans 17 residues. CDR1 and CDR2 from the germline V gene are LGHDT and YNNKEL (reference sequence). Written as DNA, the CDR3 is TGTGCCAGCAGCCTGGGACTAGCGGGGGGCTACACAGATACGCAGTATTTT. As protein: CASSLGLAGGYTDTQYF.

The chain links TRBV7-9 to TRBJ1-1, with TRBD1 matching 8 bases. Germline assignment: CDR1 SEHNR and CDR2 FQNEAQ (reference sequence). The CDR3 length is 15 residues. V lost 0 bases to trimming and J lost 6 bases; unmatched junction nucleotides: 6. The CDR3 DNA sequence: TGTGCCAGCAGCTTAGCGGCAGGGGGCTCGCCTGAAGCTTTCTTT. This encodes CASSLAAGGSPEAFF.

The chain links TRBV12-5 to TRBJ1-5, with TRBD1 identical over 9 bases. The germline V gene encodes CDR1 LGHNT and CDR2 FRNRAP. J was trimmed by 0 bases and V by 4 bases; bases with no gene match: 13. CDR3 length equals 19 residues. CDR3 sequence (DNA): TGTGCTAGTGGTTCCACCGGGACAGGGAAGTTCCGTAGCAATCAGCCCCAGCATTTT. Its translation is CASGSTGTGKFRSNQPQHF.

This chain uses TRBV7-2 with TRBJ1-1, with no clear D. Trimming removed 3 bases from V and 1 base from J, with 6 bases in between. In germline, CDR1 is SGHTA, CDR2 FQGNSA. This CDR3 has 13 amino acids. CDR3: CASSFGENTEAFF. Here the CDR3 DNA reads TGTGCCAGCAGCTTCGGGGAGAACACTGAAGCTTTCTTT.

The rearrangement uses TRBV6-2 or TRBV6-3 and TRBJ1-2; tentatively, D is TRBD1 (6 bases). The CDR3 covers 13 residues. Germline CDR1 reads MNHEY; CDR2 reads SVGEGT. Trimming removed 5 bases from V and 8 bases from J, with 15 bases in between. The CDR3 sequence is CASSQNRVGGYTF. The CDR3, as DNA: TGTGCCAGCAGTCAAAACAGGGTCGGCGGCTACACCTTC.

The chain couples TRBV28 to TRBJ1-2; 7 bases are shared with TRBD1. Germline-derived CDR1 and CDR2 are MDHEN and SYDVKM. The CDR3 has 12 residues. J was trimmed by 6 bases and V by 5 bases; bases with no gene match: 3. The CDR3 DNA follows: TGTGCCAGCAGTACAGGGGCACATGGCTACACCTTC. As protein: CASSTGAHGYTF.

The genes are TRBV15 and TRBJ2-1, with 12 bases aligning to TRBD2. The germline V gene encodes CDR1 LNHNV and CDR2 YYDKDF (reference sequence). The CDR3 extends over 17 amino acids. Trimming cost V 1 base and J 6 bases; bases outside gene matches: 7. This CDR3 reads CATSRGASGGASNEQFF. CDR3 nucleotides: TGTGCCACCAGCAGAGGGGCTAGCGGGGGGGCCTCCAATGAGCAGTTCTTC.

The V gene is TRBV10-3, the J gene TRBJ2-5; TRBD1 matches at 12 bases. The length of the CDR3 is 15 residues. Germline V gene sequence: CDR1 ENHRY, CDR2 SYGVKD. J was trimmed by 5 bases and V by 4 bases; bases with no gene match: 5. The CDR3 loop reads CAISGDRGLRETQYF. CDR3 nucleotide sequence: TGTGCCATCAGTGGGGACAGGGGGCTGCGGGAGACCCAGTACTTC.

The V and J genes are TRBV6-6 and TRBJ2-7, with 11 bases identical to TRBD2. With V trimmed by 5 bases and J by 4 bases, 16 bases remained unmatched. CDR3 length: 18 amino acids. CDR1 MNHNY and CDR2 SVGAGI come from the germline V gene (reference sequence). The CDR3 loop is CASSPPPLSGGARYEQYF. CDR3 DNA: TGTGCCAGCAGTCCGCCCCCTCTTAGCGGGGGGGCCCGGTACGAGCAGTACTTC.

A single count supports this clone. V is TRBV18 and J is TRBJ2-1, with D perhaps matching TRBD2 (6 bases). Between the trimmed V and J ends, which lost 2 bases and 7 bases, there was a span of 15 bases. The germline V gene has CDR1 KGHSH and CDR2 LQKENI. CDR3 length: 15 residues. The CDR3 spells CASSPSSGLLNEQFF. CDR3 DNA sequence: TGTGCCAGCTCACCATCCTCGGGACTGCTTAATGAGCAGTTCTTC.

The chain employs TRBV7-2 and TRBJ2-7, with 8 bases matching TRBD2. This CDR3 comprises 13 residues. Germline V lookup: CDR1 SGHTA, CDR2 FQGNSA. Trimming removed 6 bases from V and 1 base from J; junction bases left unmatched: 2. The CDR3 DNA sequence: TGTGCCAGCAGTCGCGGGGGGTCCTACGAGCAGTACTTC. Translated, it gives CASSRGGSYEQYF.

This clone turned up a few times. At the DNA level, this CDR3 is encoded by other sequences in the same sample as well. The gene calls are TRBV11-2 and TRBJ2-1, with D unresolved. There are 11 residues in the CDR3. Germline CDR1 is SGHAT and CDR2 is FQNNGV. V was clipped by 3 bases and J by 6 bases, with 3 bases between them. The CDR3 DNA follows: TGTGCCAGCAGCTTGGCCAATGAGCAGTTCTTC. As protein: CASSLANEQFF.

As regards this clone: Its ends do not fully match the called genes, so a read error is possible. V and J are TRBV7-7 and TRBJ2-7; D perhaps matches TRBD2 (5 bases). Germline lookup yields CDR1 SSHAT and CDR2 FNYEAQ (reference sequence). The CDR3 is made up of 13 amino acids. The CDR3 here is CASSPARGYEQYF. Here the CDR3 DNA reads TGTGCTAGCAGCCCAGCGAGAGGGTACGAGCAGTACTTC.